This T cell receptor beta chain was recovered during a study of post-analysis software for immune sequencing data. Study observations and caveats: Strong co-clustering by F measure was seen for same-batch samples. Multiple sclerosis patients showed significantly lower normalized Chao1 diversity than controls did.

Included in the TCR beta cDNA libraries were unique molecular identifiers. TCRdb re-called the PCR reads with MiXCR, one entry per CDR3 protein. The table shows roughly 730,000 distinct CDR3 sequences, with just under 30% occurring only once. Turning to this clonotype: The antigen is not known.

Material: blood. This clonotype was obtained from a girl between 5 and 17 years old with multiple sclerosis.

The CDR3 region is CASAVRTGGRNEQFF. The CDR3 nucleotides are TGTGCCAGCGCCGTCCGGACAGGGGGGCGGAATGAGCAGTTCTTC. J is TRBJ2-1 and V is TRBV12-3 or TRBV12-4, with 10 bases aligning to TRBD1. CDR3 length equals 15 residues. V lost 8 bases, J lost 7 bases, and 11 bases stayed unmatched.